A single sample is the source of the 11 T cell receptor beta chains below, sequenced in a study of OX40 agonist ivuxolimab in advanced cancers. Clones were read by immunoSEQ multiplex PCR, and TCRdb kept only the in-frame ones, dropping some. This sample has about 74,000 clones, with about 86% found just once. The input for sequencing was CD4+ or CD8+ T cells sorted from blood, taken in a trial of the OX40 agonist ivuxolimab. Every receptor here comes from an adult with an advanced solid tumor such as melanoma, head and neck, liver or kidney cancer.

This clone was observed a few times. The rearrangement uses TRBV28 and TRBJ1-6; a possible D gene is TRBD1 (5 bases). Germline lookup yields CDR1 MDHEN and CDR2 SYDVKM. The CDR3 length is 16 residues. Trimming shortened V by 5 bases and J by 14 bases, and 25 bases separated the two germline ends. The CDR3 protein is CASSAPRGGSRESLHF. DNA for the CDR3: TGTGCCAGCAGTGCCCCCCGGGGGGGATCCCGGGAGTCCCTCCACTTT.

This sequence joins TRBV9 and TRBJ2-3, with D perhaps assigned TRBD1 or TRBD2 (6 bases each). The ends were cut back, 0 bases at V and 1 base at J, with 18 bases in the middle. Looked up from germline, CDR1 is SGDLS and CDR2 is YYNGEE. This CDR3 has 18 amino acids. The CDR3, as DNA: TGTGCCAGCAGCGTAGATGTGCCGGGGGCGCCCGGCACAGATACGCAGTATTTT. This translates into CASSVDVPGAPGTDTQYF.

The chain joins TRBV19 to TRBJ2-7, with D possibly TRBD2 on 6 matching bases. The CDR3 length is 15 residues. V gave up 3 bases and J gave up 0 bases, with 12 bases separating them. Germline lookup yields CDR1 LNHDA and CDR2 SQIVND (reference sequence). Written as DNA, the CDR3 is TGTGCCAGTAGTATCGGTAGCGGAGCCTCCTACGAGCAGTACTTC. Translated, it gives CASSIGSGASYEQYF.

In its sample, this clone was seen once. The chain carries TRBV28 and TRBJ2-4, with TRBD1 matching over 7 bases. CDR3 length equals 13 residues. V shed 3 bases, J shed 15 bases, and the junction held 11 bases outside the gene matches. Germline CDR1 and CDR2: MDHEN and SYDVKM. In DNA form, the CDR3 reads TGTGCCAGCAGTTTGGACGGGACAGTGGATTGGTACTTC. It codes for CASSLDGTVDWYF.

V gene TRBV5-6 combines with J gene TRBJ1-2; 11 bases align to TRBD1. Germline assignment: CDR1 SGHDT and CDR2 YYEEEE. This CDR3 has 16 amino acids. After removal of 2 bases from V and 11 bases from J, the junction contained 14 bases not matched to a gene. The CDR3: CASSFPPGTGGRGYTF. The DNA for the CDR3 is TGTGCCAGCAGCTTCCCCCCCGGGACAGGGGGGAGAGGTTACACCTTC.

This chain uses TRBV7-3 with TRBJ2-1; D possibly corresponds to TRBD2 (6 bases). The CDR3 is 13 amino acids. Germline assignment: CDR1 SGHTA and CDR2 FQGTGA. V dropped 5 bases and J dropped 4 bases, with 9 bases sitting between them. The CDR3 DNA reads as TGTGCCAGCAGCCCCCGGGGGTACAATGAGCAGTTCTTC. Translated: CASSPRGYNEQFF.

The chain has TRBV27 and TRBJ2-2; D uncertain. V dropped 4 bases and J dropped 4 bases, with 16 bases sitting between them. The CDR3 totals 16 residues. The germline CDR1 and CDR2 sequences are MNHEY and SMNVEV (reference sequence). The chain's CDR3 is CASSSPRVTGTGELFF. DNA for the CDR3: TGTGCCAGCAGTTCCCCCCGCGTGACGGGCACCGGGGAGCTGTTTTTT.

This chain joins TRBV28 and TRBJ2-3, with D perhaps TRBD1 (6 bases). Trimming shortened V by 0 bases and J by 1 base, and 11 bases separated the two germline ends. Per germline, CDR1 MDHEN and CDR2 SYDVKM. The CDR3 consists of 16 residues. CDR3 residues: CASSLWLAGGTDTQYF. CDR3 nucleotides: TGTGCCAGCAGTTTATGGTTGGCAGGGGGCACAGATACGCAGTATTTT.

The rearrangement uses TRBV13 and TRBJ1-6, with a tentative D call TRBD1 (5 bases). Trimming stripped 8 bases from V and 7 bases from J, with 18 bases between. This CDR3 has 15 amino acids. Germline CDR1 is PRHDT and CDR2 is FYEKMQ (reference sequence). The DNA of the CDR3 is TGTGCCAGCCTCGCGACTGGGGCGCGGAATTCACCCCTCCACTTT. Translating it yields CASLATGARNSPLHF.

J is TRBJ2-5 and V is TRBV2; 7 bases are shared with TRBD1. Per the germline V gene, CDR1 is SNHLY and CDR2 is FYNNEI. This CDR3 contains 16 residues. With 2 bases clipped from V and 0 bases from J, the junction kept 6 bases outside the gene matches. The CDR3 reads CASSERTGLNQETQYF. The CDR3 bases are TGTGCCAGCAGTGAACGGACAGGACTCAACCAAGAGACCCAGTACTTC.

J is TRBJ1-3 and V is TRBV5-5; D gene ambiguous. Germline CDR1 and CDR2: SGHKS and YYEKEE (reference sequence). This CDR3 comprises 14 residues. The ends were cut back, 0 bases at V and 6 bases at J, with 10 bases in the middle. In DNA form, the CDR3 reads TGTGCCAGCAGCTTGGCCCCGCAGGAAAACACCATATATTTT. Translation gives CASSLAPQENTIYF.